This TCR beta chain was recovered during a study of blood T cell repertoires in COVID-19. Study background: PBMCs, B-cell-depleted T cells, or T cells provided the cDNA or gDNA that made up the material.

Authors' methods: From reference gene primer amplification, estimates of nucleated cell counts were derived. The repertoire was sequenced with immunoSEQ multiplex PCR; TCRdb's copy has only in-frame clones and lacks some. V, J and clone size reflect that table, while D and trimming were determined from the DNA. The sample lists over 200,000 clones; approximately 84% were seen once. The V gene's germline CDR1 is MDHEN and CDR2 SYDVKM. Trimming removed 6 bases from V and 12 bases from J; junction bases left unmatched: 25. The CDR3 consists of 18 residues. The clonotype comes from a man aged 45-65 years with active or convalescent COVID-19. The V gene is TRBV28, the J gene TRBJ1-2, with 10 bases matching TRBD1. What was sequenced was peripheral blood. The CDR3 loop is CASSYPPGTGERTMSHTF. The CDR3 bases are TGTGCCAGCAGCTATCCCCCCGGGACAGGGGAGAGGACTATGTCTCACACCTTC.